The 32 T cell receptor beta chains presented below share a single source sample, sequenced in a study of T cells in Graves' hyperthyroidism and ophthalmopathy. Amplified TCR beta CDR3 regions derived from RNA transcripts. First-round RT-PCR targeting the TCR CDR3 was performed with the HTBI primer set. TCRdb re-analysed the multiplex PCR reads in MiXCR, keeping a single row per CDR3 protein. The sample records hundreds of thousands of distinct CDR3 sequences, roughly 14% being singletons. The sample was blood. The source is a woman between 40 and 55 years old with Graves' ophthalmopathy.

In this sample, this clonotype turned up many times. Here the CDR3 DNA reads TGTGCCAGCAGCCAGGCGGCAATGAACACTGAAGCTTTCTTT. Its translation: CASSQAAMNTEAFF. The rearrangement joins TRBV3-1 to TRBJ1-1; D remains unclear. Germline assignment: CDR1 LGHDT and CDR2 YNNKEL (reference sequence). The length of the CDR3 is 14 residues. V lost 3 bases, J lost 0 bases, and 8 bases lay in between.

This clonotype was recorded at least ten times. CDR3 amino acids: CSASPGLYGYTF. CDR3 bases: TGCAGTGCTAGTCCCGGGCTCTATGGCTACACCTTC. This sequence joins TRBV20-1 and TRBJ1-2; no firm D call. Germline V gene data show CDR1 as DFQATT and CDR2 as SNEGSKA (reference sequence). V lost 3 bases and J lost 4, with 9 bases in between. This CDR3 has 12 amino acids.

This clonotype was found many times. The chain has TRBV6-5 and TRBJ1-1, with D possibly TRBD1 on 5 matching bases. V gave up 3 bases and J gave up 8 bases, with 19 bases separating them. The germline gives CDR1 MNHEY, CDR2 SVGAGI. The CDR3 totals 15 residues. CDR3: CASSYSTAAQEEAFF. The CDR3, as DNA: TGTGCCAGCAGTTATTCGACAGCCGCGCAAGAAGAAGCTTTCTTT.

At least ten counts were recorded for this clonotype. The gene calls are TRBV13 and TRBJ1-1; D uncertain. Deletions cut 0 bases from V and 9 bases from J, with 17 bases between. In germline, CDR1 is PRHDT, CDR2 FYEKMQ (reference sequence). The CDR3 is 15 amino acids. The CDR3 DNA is TGTGCCAGCAGCTTAGGCCGAGGGAGGGATGGGAAAGCTTTCTTT. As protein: CASSLGRGRDGKAFF.

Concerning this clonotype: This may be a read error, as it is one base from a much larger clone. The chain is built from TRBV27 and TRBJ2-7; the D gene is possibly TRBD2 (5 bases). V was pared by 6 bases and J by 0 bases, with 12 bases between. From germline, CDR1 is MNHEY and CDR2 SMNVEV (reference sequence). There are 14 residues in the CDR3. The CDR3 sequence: CASRLEAASYEQYF. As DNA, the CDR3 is TGTGCCAGCAGGTTGGAAGCGGCCTCCTACGAGCAGTACTTC.

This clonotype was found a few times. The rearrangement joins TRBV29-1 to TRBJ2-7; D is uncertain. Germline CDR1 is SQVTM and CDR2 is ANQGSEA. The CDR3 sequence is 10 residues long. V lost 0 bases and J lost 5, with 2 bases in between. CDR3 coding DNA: TGCAGCGTTGAAGAGAACGAGCAGTACTTC. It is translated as CSVEENEQYF.

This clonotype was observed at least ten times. The CDR3 coding sequence is TGTGCCAGCAGTTATGGGACGGTAGCTAACTATGGCTACACCTTC. Translated: CASSYGTVANYGYTF. This rearrangement joins TRBV6-5 to TRBJ1-2; the D gene is possibly TRBD1 (5 bases). The CDR3 has 15 residues. Germline V gene sequence: CDR1 MNHEY, CDR2 SVGAGI. The V end lost 3 bases, the J end lost 0 bases, and 11 bases lay between the germline ends.

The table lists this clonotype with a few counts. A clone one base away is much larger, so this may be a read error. The CDR3 DNA follows: TGTGTCAGCAGCCAGAATGGCTACACCTTC. Its translation: CVSSQNGYTF. This rearrangement joins TRBV28 to TRBJ1-2; no firm D call. The CDR3 runs 10 residues. The germline CDR1 and CDR2 sequences are MDHEN and SYDVKM.

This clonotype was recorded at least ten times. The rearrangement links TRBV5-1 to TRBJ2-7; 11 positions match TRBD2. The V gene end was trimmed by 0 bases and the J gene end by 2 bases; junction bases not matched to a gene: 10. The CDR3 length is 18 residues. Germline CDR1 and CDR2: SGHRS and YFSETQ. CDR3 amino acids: CASSLVTSGSYPPYEQYF. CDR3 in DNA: TGCGCCAGCAGCTTGGTTACTAGCGGGAGTTACCCTCCCTACGAGCAGTACTTC.

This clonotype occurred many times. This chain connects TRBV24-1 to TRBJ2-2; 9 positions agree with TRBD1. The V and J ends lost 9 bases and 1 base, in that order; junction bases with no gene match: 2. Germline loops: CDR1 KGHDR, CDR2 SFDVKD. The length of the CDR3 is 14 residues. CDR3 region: CATQDRGNTGELFF. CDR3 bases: TGTGCCACCCAGGACAGGGGGAACACCGGGGAGCTGTTTTTT.

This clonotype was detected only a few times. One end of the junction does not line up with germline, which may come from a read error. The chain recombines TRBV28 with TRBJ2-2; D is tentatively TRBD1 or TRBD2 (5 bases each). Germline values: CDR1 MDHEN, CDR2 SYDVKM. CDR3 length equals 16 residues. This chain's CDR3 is CASSFQSSRHTRELLF. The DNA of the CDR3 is TGTGCCAGCAGTTTCCAGTCTAGCCGACACACCAGGGAGCTGCTTTTT.

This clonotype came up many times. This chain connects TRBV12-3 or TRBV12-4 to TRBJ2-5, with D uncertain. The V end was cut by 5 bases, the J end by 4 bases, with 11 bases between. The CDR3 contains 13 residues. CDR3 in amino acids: CASSTRLGETQYF. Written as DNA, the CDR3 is TGTGCCAGCAGTACTCGCTTGGGAGAGACCCAGTACTTC.

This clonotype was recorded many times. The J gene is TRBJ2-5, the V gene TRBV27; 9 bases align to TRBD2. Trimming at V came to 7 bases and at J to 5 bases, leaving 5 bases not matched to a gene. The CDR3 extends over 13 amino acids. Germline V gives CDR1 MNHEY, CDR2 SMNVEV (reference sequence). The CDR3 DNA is TGTGCCAGCAAAAGCGGGAGGTCGGAGACCCAGTACTTC. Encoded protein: CASKSGRSETQYF.

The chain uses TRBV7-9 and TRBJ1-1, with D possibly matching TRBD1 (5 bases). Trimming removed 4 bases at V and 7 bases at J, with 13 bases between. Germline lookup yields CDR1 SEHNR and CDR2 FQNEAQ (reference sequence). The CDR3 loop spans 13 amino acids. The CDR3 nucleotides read TGTGCCAGCAGCTCCGGGACTTACCTTGAAGCTTTCTTT. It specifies CASSSGTYLEAFF.

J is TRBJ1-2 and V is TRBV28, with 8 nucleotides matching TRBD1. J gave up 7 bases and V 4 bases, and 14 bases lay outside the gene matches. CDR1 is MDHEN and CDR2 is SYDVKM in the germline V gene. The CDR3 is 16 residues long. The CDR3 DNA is TGTGCCAGCAGTTCGACCACAGGGGGGGCTTTGGGTGGCTACACCTTC. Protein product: CASSSTTGGALGGYTF.

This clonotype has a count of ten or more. CDR3 bases: TGCAGTGCTAGAGATCCTAGCGGGATCGGCTGGGGGGAGTACGAGCAGTACTTC. Translated: CSARDPSGIGWGEYEQYF. This rearrangement joins TRBV20-1 to TRBJ2-7, with 9 positions matching TRBD2. The CDR3 covers 18 residues. Germline CDR1 DFQATT, CDR2 SNEGSKA (reference sequence). Unmatched junction bases numbered 16, after V lost 0 bases and J lost 4 bases.

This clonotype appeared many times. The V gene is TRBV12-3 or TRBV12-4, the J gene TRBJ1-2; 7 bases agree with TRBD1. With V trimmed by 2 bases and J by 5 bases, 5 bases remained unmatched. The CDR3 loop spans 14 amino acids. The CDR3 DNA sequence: TGTGCCAGCAGTTTAAGGGGGCTGGATTATGGCTACACCTTC. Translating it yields CASSLRGLDYGYTF.

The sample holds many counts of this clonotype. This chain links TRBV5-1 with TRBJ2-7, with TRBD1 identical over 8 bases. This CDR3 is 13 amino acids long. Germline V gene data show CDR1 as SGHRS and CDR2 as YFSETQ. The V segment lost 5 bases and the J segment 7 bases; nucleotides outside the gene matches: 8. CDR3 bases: TGCGCCAGCAGTGGAGCAGGGGGCCAAGAGCAGTACTTC. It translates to CASSGAGGQEQYF.

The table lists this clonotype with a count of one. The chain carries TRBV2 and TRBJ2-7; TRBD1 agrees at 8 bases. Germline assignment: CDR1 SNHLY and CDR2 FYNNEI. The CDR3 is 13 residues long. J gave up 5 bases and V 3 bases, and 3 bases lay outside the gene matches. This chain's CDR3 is CASSDRGLDEQYF. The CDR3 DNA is TGTGCCAGCAGTGACAGGGGGCTCGACGAGCAGTACTTC.

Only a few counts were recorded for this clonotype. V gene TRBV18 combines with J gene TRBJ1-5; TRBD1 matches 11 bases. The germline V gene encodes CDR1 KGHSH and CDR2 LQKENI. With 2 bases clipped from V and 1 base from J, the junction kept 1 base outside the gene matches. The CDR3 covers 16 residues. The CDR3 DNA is TGTGCCAGCTCACCAGGGACAGGGGGAAGCAATCAGCCCCAGCATTTT. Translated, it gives CASSPGTGGSNQPQHF.

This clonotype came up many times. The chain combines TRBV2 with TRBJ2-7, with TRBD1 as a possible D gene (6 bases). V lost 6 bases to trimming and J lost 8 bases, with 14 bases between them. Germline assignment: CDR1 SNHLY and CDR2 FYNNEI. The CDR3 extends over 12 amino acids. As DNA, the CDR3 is TGTGCCAGCAGAGAACAGGGAAACAAGCAGTACTTC. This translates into CASREQGNKQYF.

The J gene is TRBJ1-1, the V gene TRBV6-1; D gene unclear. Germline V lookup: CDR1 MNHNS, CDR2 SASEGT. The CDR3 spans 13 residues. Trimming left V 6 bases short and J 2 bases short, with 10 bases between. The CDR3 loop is CASSSFFNTEAFF. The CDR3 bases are TGTGCCAGCAGCTCCTTCTTTAACACTGAAGCTTTCTTT.

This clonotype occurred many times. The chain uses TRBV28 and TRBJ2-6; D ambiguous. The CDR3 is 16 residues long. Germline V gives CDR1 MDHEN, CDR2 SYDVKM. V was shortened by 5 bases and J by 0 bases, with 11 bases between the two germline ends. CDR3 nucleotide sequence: TGTGCCAGCAGTAAAACGGTTCTCTCTGGGGCCAACGTCCTGACTTTC. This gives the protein CASSKTVLSGANVLTF.

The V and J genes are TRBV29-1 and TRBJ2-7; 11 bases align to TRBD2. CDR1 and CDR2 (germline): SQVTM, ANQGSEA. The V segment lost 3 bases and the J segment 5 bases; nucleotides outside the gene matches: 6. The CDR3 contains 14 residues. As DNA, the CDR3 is TGCAGCGTTGAGGTACTAGCGGGAGCGGACGAGCAGTACTTC. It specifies CSVEVLAGADEQYF.

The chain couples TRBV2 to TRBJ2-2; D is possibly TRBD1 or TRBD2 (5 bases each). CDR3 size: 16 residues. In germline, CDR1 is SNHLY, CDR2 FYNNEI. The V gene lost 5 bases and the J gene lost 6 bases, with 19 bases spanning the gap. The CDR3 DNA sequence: TGTGCCAGCAGTTACCCCGGGACCCCAAGACCCGGGGAGCTGTTTTTT. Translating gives CASSYPGTPRPGELFF.

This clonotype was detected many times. CDR3 sequence (DNA): TGCGCCAGCAGCCCTATTCCTGTATTAACCTACGAGCAGTACTTC. Translated: CASSPIPVLTYEQYF. The chain joins TRBV4-1 to TRBJ2-7, with unresolved D. Germline V gene sequence: CDR1 MGHRA, CDR2 YSYEKL. CDR3 length: 15 residues. The V gene lost 4 bases and the J gene lost 2 bases, with 15 bases spanning the gap.

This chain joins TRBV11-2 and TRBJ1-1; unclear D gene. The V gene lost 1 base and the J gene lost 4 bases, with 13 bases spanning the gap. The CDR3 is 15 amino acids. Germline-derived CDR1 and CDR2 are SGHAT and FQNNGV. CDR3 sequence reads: CASSLVTGNSTEAFF. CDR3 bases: TGTGCCAGCAGCTTAGTGACCGGCAATTCCACTGAAGCTTTCTTT. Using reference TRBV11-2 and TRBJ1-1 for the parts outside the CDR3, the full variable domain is EAGVAQSPRYKIIEKRQSVAFWCNPISGHATLYWYQQILGQGPKLLIQFQNNGVVDDSQLPKDRFSAERLKGVDSTLKIQPAKLEDSAVYLCASSLVTGNSTEAFFGQGTRLTVV.

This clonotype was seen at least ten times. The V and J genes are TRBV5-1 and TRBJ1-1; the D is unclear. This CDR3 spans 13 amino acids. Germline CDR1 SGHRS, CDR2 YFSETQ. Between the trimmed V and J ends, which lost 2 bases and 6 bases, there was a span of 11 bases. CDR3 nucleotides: TGCGCCAGCAGCTTACGGGATATGGCTGAAGCTTTCTTT. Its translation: CASSLRDMAEAFF.

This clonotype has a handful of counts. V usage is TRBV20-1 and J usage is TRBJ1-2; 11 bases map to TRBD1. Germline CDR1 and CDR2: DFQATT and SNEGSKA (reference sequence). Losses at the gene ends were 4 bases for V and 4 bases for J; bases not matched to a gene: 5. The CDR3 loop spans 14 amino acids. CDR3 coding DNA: TGCAGTGCTAACCGGGACAGGGGGACCTATGGCTACACCTTC. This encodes CSANRDRGTYGYTF.

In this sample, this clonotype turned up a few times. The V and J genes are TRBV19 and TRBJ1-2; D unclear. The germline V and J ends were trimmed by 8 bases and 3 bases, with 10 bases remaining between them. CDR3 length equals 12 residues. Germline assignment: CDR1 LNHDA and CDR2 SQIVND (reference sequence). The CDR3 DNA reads TGTGCCAGTTTTACTCGGGACTATGGCTACACCTTC. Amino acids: CASFTRDYGYTF.

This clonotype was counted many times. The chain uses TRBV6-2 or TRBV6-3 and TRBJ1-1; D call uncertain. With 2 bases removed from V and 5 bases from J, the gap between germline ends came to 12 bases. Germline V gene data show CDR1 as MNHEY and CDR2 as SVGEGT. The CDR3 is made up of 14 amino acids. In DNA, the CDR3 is TGTGCCAGCAGTTACCCCGACACAAGGACTGAAGCTTTCTTT. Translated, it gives CASSYPDTRTEAFF.

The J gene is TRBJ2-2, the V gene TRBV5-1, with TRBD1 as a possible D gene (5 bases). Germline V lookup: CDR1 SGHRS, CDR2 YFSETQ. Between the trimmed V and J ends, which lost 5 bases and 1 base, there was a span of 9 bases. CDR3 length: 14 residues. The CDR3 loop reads CASSARENTGELFF. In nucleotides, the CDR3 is TGCGCCAGCAGTGCCAGGGAGAACACCGGGGAGCTGTTTTTT.